A selection of T cell receptor beta chains follows, all from one sample in a study of cytomegalovirus exposure and HLA in healthy donors. Assay used: immunoSEQ multiplex PCR; TCRdb lists only in-frame clones, some missing. The sample has more than 150,000 clones, around 78% seen once. The sample consisted of PBMCs. These receptors were taken from a young man in good health and CMV-seronegative. Each CDR3 is given with its conserved first and last residue.

14 TRBV6-1 CASSEVNRDSLGDF
13 TRBV27 CASRASVGGEQYF
15 TRBV6-4 CASSPQGALGYGYTF
12 TRBV11-2 CASRRDGYEQYF
15 TRBV7-9 CASSPGTGGFDEQYF
14 TRBV6-5 CASSYREGTYEQYF
18 TRBV30 CAWSVPVAGGRTNEKLFF
16 TRBV7-7 CASSSGLAGDGGELFF
12 TRBV6-1 CASSEWGLEGTF
16 TRBV5-1 CASSLWTSGSTDTQYF
15 TRBV25-1 CASSESGQGNQPQHF
16 TRBV11-1 CASSRTSGGKQETQYF
15 TRBV28 CASSLLAGNDYGYTF
15 TRBV5-1 CASSWTSGSGNEQFF
19 TRBV5-1 CASSPHGLAGGRSQETQYF
15 TRBV27 CASSSTGSYTDTQYF
14 TRBV6-4 CASSDGRDTDTQYF
13 TRBV6-5 CASTRTGRHEQYF
15 TRBV25-1 CASSDSLRTGYEQYF
13 TRBV28 CAIAGPMNTEAFF
15 TRBV6-5 CASSYSQGSSYEQYF
16 TRBV25-1 CASSVSREVAKNIQYF
11 TRBV2 CASSDPYEQYF
16 TRBV27 CASSLHRGQGYEKLFF
14 TRBV7-9 CASSSYTGRGEAFF
16 TRBV4-1 CASSHVDRGSYNEQFF
13 TRBV5-8 CASSPTWAGGYTF
13 TRBV6-5 CASSYSTAYEQYF
17 TRBV7-2 CASSLAKGLAGADTQYF
15 TRBV4-1 CASSQGDRETETQYF
15 TRBV27 CASSLGGGVVDTQYF
14 TRBV30 CACPQTSGGGGQFF
15 TRBV9 CASSVGGGDLEPQHF
14 TRBV7-9 CASSPRPANYGYTF
16 TRBV27 CASSTRETGAADTQYF
13 TRBV27 CASSRAGNNEQYF
18 TRBV6-4 CASSDWKYTEGLNTEAFF
13 TRBV7-7 CASSRGTGYEQYF
15 TRBV7-8 CAGGGPGPAYNEQFF
13 TRBV6-9 CASTSPPVSPLHF
18 TRBV27 CASSPPWLAGGPVHEQYF
14 TRBV6-5 CASTDDRFKTEAFF
13 TRBV6-5 CASSPGDWEKLFF
14 TRBV30 CAWSRPGTGLEAFF
13 TRBV25-1 CASTPGRDTEAFF
19 TRBV6-8 CASSYLPSGGLLAKNIQYF
15 TRBV7-6 CASSLGTGLSYEQYF
15 TRBV27 CASSYGQGGDYGYTF
15 TRBV18 CASSPRPVVGNTIYF
14 TRBV6-1 CASSDRGGADTQYF
15 TRBV5-1 CASSLASGSGYEQYF
15 TRBV18 CASSLGLQASGEQYF
16 TRBV2 CASQGTGGVSGSEAFF
13 TRBV7-9 CASSLTGSYGYTF
14 TRBV5-5 CASSDPGQGAEQYF
16 TRBV5-6 CASSGAVRSGANVLTF
16 TRBV10-2 CASSMPGQGNTGELFF
15 TRBV4-1 CASSQEGTGSDTQYF